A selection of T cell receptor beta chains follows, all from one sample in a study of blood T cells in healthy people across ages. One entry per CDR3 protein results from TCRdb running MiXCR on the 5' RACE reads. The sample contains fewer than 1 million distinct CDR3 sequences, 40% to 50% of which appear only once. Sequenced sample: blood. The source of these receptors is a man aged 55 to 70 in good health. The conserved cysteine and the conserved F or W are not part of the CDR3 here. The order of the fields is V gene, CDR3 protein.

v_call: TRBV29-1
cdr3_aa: SVAKGMNTEAF

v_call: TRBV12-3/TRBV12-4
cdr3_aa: ASSGTGGGNQPQH

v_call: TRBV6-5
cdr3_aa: ASSYDPGTDTQY

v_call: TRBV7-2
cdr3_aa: ASSLSRQGTQY

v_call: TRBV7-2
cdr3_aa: ASSPYRGRQY

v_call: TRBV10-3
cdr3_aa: AISESSIGTPSNTEAF

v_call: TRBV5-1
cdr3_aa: ASSYGQGADYGYT

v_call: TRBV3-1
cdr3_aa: ASSQELLTYEQY

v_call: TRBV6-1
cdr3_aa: ASSAGRDLNQPQH

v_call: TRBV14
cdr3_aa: ASSQGQIVWGAYNEQF

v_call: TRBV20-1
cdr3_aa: SARGDRVQETQY

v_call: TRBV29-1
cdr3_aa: SVISGTGNRYNEQF

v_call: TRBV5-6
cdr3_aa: ASSWGPRVNTEAF

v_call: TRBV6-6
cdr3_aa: ASPEGEETQY

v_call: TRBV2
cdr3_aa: ASKGTSKAGEY

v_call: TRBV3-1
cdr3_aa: ASSQTSGTKNEQF

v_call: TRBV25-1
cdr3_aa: ADPGQVGVRNGKLF

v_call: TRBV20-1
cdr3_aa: SALYGDNEQF

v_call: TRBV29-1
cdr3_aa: SVEAGSLANYGYT

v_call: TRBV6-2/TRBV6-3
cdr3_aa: ASSYTQYGVSYEQY

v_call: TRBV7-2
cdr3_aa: ASSLEVSEQY

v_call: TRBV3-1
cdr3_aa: ASSRLAGQNIQY

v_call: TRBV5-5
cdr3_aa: ASSYGQGYGYT

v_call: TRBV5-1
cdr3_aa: ASSLAGRDQETQY

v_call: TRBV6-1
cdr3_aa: ASSEVWVTGIETQY

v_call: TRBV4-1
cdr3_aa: ASSPTVRDYGYT

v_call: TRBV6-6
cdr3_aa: ASREGNYGYT

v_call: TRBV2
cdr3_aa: ASNDMDTLSYEQY

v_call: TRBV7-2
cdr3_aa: ASSFRTSGGDTQY

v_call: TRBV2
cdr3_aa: ASSKGSNTGELF

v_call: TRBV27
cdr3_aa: ASSLIGLSEDEQF

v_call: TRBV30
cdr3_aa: AWTPQTGANYGYT

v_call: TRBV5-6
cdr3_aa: ASSWGYGGPFANTGELF

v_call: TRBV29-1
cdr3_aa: SGELGQQGGTSGGFCTQY

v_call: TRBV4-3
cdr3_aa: ASSQALDFNEQF

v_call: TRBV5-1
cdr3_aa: ASSITRLGADTQY

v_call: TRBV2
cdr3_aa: ASSSIGSNEQF

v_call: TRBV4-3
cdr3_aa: ASSQDSSGATDTQY

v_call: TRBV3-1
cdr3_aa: ASSETGRGSYEQY

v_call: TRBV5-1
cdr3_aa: ASSLTGGYSTDTQY

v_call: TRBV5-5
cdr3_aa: ASRWGQGSSYEQY